The rows below give T cell receptor beta chains drawn from one sample of a study of T cell responses to AZD1222 COVID-19 vaccine. The method was immunoSEQ multiplex PCR; TCRdb's version includes in-frame clones alone and lacks a portion of them. Of 150,000 or so clones listed, roughly 88% are singletons. Here the sequenced sample was peripheral blood, taken on day 0 of AZD1222 vaccination. These receptors all stem from an adult in good health. Each CDR3 is given with its conserved first and last residue. A D gene is named only where the DNA matches it firmly. Not every row has a clone size; where given, it reads once, few, many or a size class.

TRBD1	TRBV7-7	NA	TRBJ2-1	TGTGCTAGCAGCCGTGACAGGGGCTATGAGCAGTTCTTC	CASSRDRGYEQFF
TRBD1	TRBV12-5	few	TRBJ2-7	TGTGCTAGTGGCCTGACAGGGAAGATCTACGAGCAGTACTTC	CASGLTGKIYEQYF
NA	TRBV19	NA	TRBJ1-2	TGTGCCAGTAAGATTACAGGGTCGTATGGCTACACCTTC	CASKITGSYGYTF
NA	TRBV15	NA	TRBJ1-3	TGTGCCACCAGCAGAAGGGACGCAGGAAACACCATATATTTT	CATSRRDAGNTIYF
NA	TRBV27	NA	TRBJ2-5	TGTGCCAGCAGTGTTTACGCTGCCTTAACATCAAAAGAGACCCAGTACTTC	CASSVYAALTSKETQYF
TRBD2	TRBV19	NA	TRBJ2-7	TGTGCCAGTAGTATAAGTAGCGGGAGTTACGAGCAGTACTTC	CASSISSGSYEQYF
TRBD1	TRBV4-1	NA	TRBJ2-7	TGCGCCAGCAGCCAAGATCCCCGGACAGGGGCCCTTCCCTCCCCAAACTACGAGCAGTACTTC	CASSQDPRTGALPSPNYEQYF
NA	TRBV5-1	NA	TRBJ2-1	TGCGCCAGCAGACCGGACAGGGGGCCGGGACTAGCGAGAAGCTCCTACAATGAGCAGTTCTTC	CASRPDRGPGLARSSYNEQFF
TRBD1	TRBV6-5	NA	TRBJ1-5	TGTGCCAGCAGCCCACAGGGGAAGGGTCAGCCCCAGCATTTT	CASSPQGKGQPQHF
TRBD1	TRBV6-5	NA	TRBJ1-1	TGTGCCAGCAGTACTCCCGTCCAGGGGGCTGAAGCTTTCTTT	CASSTPVQGAEAFF
NA	TRBV25-1	NA	TRBJ1-1	TGTGCCAGCAGTGCCTACCAGGAATCTGAAGCTTTCTTT	CASSAYQESEAFF
NA	TRBV18	NA	TRBJ1-2	TGTGCCAGCTCATTGGACAGCAACTATGGCTACACCTTC	CASSLDSNYGYTF
NA	TRBV5-5	NA	TRBJ1-6	TGTGCCAGCAGCTTGGGGGGCCCTTATAATTCACCCCTCCACTTT	CASSLGGPYNSPLHF
TRBD1	TRBV7-6	once	TRBJ1-2	TGTGCCAGCAGCTTAACAGGGGACTATGGCTACACCTTC	CASSLTGDYGYTF
NA	TRBV4-3	NA	TRBJ1-1	TGCGCCAGCAGCCGCGGGGGGATTCGGACTGAAGCTTTCTTT	CASSRGGIRTEAFF
TRBD2	TRBV7-2	NA	TRBJ2-6	TGTGCCAGCAGCTTATTATGGGACTACCCCTCTGGGGCCAACGTCCTGACTTTC	CASSLLWDYPSGANVLTF
NA	TRBV30	NA	TRBJ1-5	TGTGCCTGGAGTAGGGAGGGAGGACAGCCCCAGCATTTT	CAWSREGGQPQHF
NA	TRBV12-3/TRBV12-4	NA	TRBJ1-2	TGTGCCAGCAGTTCCGGGTATGGCTACACCTTC	CASSSGYGYTF
TRBD2	TRBV14	NA	TRBJ2-1	TGTGCCAGCAGCCCACACTTGGGACTAGCGGGAGGCCGAAGACATGAGCAGTTCTTC	CASSPHLGLAGGRRHEQFF
TRBD1	TRBV19	NA	TRBJ2-5	TGTGCCAGTAGTGGGATTACAGGGGGCCAAGAGACCCAGTACTTC	CASSGITGGQETQYF
NA	TRBV5-4	NA	TRBJ2-2	TGTGCCAGCAGCGCCCAGGGCGGGGAGCTGTTTTTT	CASSAQGGELFF
TRBD1	TRBV7-3	NA	TRBJ1-5	TGTGCCAGCAGCTTATTACAGGGGTATAGCAATCAGCCCCAGCATTTT	CASSLLQGYSNQPQHF
TRBD1	TRBV5-5	NA	TRBJ1-1	TGTGCCAGCAGCTTTGGGGCAGGGGGTATTGGGTACACTGAAGCTTTCTTT	CASSFGAGGIGYTEAFF
TRBD1	TRBV6-5	NA	TRBJ2-2	TGTGCCAGCAGGGCCGACAGGGGGCACACCGGGGAGCTGTTTTTT	CASRADRGHTGELFF
NA	TRBV25-1	NA	TRBJ1-2	TGTGCCAGCAGTGCCCCGCAGGATCACTATGGCTACACCTTC	CASSAPQDHYGYTF
NA	TRBV19	NA	TRBJ2-6	TGTGCCAGTAGTATACAGATCTGGGCCAACGTCCTGACTTTC	CASSIQIWANVLTF
NA	TRBV11-3	NA	TRBJ1-1	TGTGCCAGCAGCTCCTCAGGAGAAGCTTTCTTT	CASSSSGEAFF
NA	TRBV19	NA	TRBJ1-2	TGTGCCAGTAGTGGTGGGAGAGGAGGCTACACCTTC	CASSGGRGGYTF
NA	TRBV7-9	once	TRBJ1-2	TGTGCCAGCAGCACGTCGGGACGGGAGTTTGCTGGCTACACCTTC	CASSTSGREFAGYTF